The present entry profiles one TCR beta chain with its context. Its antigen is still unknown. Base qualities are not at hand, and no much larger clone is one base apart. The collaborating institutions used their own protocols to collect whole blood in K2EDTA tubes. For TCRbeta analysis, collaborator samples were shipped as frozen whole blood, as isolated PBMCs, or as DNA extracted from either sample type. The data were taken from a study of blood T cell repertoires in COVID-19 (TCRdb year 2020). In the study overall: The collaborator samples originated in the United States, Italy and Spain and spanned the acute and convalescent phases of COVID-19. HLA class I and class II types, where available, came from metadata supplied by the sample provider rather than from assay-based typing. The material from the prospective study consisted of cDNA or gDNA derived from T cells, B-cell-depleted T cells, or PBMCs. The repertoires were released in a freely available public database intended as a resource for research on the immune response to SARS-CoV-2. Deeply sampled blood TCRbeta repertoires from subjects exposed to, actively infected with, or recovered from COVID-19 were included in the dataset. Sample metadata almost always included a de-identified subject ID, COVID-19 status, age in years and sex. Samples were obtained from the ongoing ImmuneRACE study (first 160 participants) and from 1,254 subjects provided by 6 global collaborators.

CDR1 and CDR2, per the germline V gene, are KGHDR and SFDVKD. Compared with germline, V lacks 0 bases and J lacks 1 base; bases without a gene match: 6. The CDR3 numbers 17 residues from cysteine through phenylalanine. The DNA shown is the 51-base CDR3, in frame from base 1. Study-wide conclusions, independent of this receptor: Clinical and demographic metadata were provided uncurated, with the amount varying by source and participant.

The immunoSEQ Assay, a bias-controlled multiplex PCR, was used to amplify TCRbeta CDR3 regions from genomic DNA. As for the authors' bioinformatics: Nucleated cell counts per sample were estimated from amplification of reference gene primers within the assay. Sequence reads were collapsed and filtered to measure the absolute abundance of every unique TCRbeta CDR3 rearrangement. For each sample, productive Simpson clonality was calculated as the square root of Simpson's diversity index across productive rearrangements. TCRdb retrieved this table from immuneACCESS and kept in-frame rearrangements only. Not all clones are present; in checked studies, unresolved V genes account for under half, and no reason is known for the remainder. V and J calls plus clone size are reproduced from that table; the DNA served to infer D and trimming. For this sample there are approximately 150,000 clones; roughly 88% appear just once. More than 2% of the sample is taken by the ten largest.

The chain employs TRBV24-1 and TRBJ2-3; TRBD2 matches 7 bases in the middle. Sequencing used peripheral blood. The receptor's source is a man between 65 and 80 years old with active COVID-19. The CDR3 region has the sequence CATSDLPNAGGTDTQYF. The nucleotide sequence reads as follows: TGTGCCACCAGTGATTTGCCAAATGCGGGAGGCACAGATACGCAGTATTTT.